This T cell receptor beta chain stems from a study of shared clonotypes between healthy human individuals. The method was immunoSEQ multiplex PCR; TCRdb's version includes in-frame clones alone and lacks a portion of them. The data hold 2,500,000 or so clones, with approximately 93% observed a single time. V gave up 4 bases and J gave up 8 bases; unmatched junction bases: 10. The germline V gene has CDR1 SGHAT and CDR2 FQNNGV. This CDR3 is built from 17 residues. The sequencing input was naive CD4+ T cells from PBMCs. Stated subset: CD45RA+ positively selected. The TCR sequence derives from a young man in good health. Some clones in this sample may be carry-over from other donors' samples. The chain recombines TRBV11-2 with TRBJ2-6; 11 bases match TRBD2. The CDR3 region has the DNA TGTGCCAGCAGCTACGGTAGCGGGAGGGCCCTTACCAACGTCCTGACTTTC. It is translated as CASSYGSGRALTNVLTF.